The 8 T cell receptor beta chains below all came from one sample that was sequenced in a study of radiation and T cells in renal cell carcinoma. Sequencing used immunoSEQ multiplex PCR; TCRdb keeps in-frame clones, though not all of them. The sample yields some 150,000 clones, about 88% seen once. Sample time point: baseline pretreatment blood. Treatment specified: 15 Gy SBRT to primary tumor, nephrectomy 4 weeks later. The sequencing used blood, collected from a patient whose treatment included radiotherapy and nephrectomy. The receptors were gathered from a woman in her forties or fifties with renal cell carcinoma.

The CDR3 sequence: CASSRTGDLLSYEQYF. DNA for the CDR3: TGTGCCAGCAGCCGGACAGGGGACCTACTCTCCTACGAGCAGTACTTC. V gene TRBV5-6 combines with J gene TRBJ2-7; 9 positions match TRBD1. The CDR3 is made up of 16 amino acids. Trimming took 4 bases from V and 0 from J; bases not matched to a gene: 8. The germline gives CDR1 SGHDT, CDR2 YYEEEE.

The chain uses TRBV2 and TRBJ2-7; tentative D call: TRBD2 (7 bases). With 3 bases removed from V and 2 bases from J, the gap between germline ends came to 17 bases. CDR3 size: 16 residues. Germline V gene sequence: CDR1 SNHLY, CDR2 FYNNEI. DNA of the CDR3: TGTGCCAGCAGTGACGGCGGGGGCTACCGGCCCTACGAGCAGTACTTC. Translation gives CASSDGGGYRPYEQYF.

The chain combines TRBV7-9 with TRBJ1-6; D is perhaps TRBD1 (5 bases). Germline values: CDR1 SEHNR, CDR2 FQNEAQ (reference sequence). Trimming removed 5 bases at V and 7 bases at J, with 15 bases between. This CDR3 has 15 amino acids. The DNA for the CDR3 is TGTGCCAGCAGCCCAGCCGGGACTGGAAATTCACCCCTCCACTTT. It codes for CASSPAGTGNSPLHF.

The rearrangement links TRBV2 to TRBJ2-2, with D maybe TRBD1 (5 bases). V was clipped by 5 bases and J by 1 base, with 8 bases between them. This CDR3 region has 14 residues. Germline values: CDR1 SNHLY, CDR2 FYNNEI. This CDR3 is CASSTTGNTGELFF. The DNA for the CDR3 is TGTGCCAGCAGTACAACAGGGAACACCGGGGAGCTGTTTTTT.

The rearrangement links TRBV5-1 to TRBJ2-3; D is ambiguous. The CDR3 is 15 amino acids. V was clipped by 5 bases and J by 0 bases, with 13 bases between them. CDR1 and CDR2 (germline): SGHRS, YFSETQ. CDR3 bases: TGCGCCAGCAGACGGGCGGTTACTAGCACAGATACGCAGTATTTT. This gives the protein CASRRAVTSTDTQYF.

The chain combines TRBV4-3 with TRBJ1-1; 9 bases fit TRBD1. This CDR3 is built from 14 residues. V dropped 5 bases and J dropped 7; count of bases not matched to a gene: 8. Germline lookup yields CDR1 LGHNA and CDR2 YSLEER. The CDR3 protein is CASSAGTGSGEAFF. CDR3 coding DNA: TGCGCCAGCAGCGCCGGGACAGGGAGTGGTGAAGCTTTCTTT.

The chain couples TRBV6-6 to TRBJ2-2; D unclear. The CDR3 runs 13 residues. Trimming took off 6 bases at V and 8 bases at J, with 13 bases between the two ends. Germline values: CDR1 MNHNY, CDR2 SVGAGI (reference sequence). The CDR3 coding sequence is TGTGCCAGCAGCTATAGGAGAGCGGGGGAGCTGTTTTTT. Translation gives CASSYRRAGELFF.

The J gene is TRBJ1-2, the V gene TRBV6-1; D ambiguous. Per the germline V gene, CDR1 is MNHNS and CDR2 is SASEGT. The CDR3 loop spans 11 amino acids. V lost 1 base and J 7 bases, leaving 4 bases between the germline ends. CDR3: CASSEDGGYTF. Here the CDR3 DNA reads TGTGCCAGCAGTGAAGATGGTGGCTACACCTTC.